This TCR beta chain came from a study of human T cells and chemical hapten exposure. In TCRdb, the RACE reads were re-called with MiXCR into one record per CDR3 protein. The sample contains fewer than 80,000 distinct CDR3 sequences, 10% of which appear only once. Germline-derived CDR1 and CDR2 are SQVTM and ANQGSEA. The CDR3 is 13 amino acids. V gave up 5 bases and J gave up 3 bases, with 13 bases separating them. The time point was: patch test 2, 6 weeks after DPC sensitization. The treatment: therapeutic diphenylcyclopropenone sensitization with weekly scalp DPC. This clonotype was found many times. This chain connects TRBV29-1 to TRBJ1-1; D is possibly TRBD1 (5 bases). The TCR sequence derives from a woman between 50 and 59 years old with alopecia areata. Some clones in this sample may be carry-over from other donors' samples. This sample comprised whole blood, obtained in connection with sensitization to the hapten diphenylcyclopropenone (DPC). The CDR3 bases are TGCAGCGTTACCCGTGGGGGGGACACTGAAGCTTTCTTT. This sequence encodes CSVTRGGDTEAFF.